This TCR beta chain is drawn from a study of T cell responses to AZD1222 COVID-19 vaccine. The CDR3 has 15 amino acids. V was cut by 0 bases and J by 5 bases, with 11 bases left in between. Germline CDR1 reads SGHKS; CDR2 reads YYEKEE (reference sequence). Data came from immunoSEQ multiplex PCR; TCRdb stores just in-frame clones and leaves some out. The sample contains 95,000 to 100,000 clones, around nine tenths of which appear only once. This clonotype was sampled from an adult who received the AZD1222 COVID-19 vaccine. V and J are TRBV5-5 and TRBJ1-4; D is possibly TRBD1 (5 bases). Sample: peripheral blood, taken 28 days after the second AZD1222 dose. CDR3 protein: CASSLDGTRNEKLFF. The DNA of the CDR3 is TGTGCCAGCAGCTTGGACGGGACGAGGAATGAAAAACTGTTTTTT.